This T cell receptor (beta chain) stems from a study of T cells after yellow fever vaccination. A universal primer site and UMIs were added as TCR cDNA was made by 5'RACE template switching. TCRdb used MiXCR to reprocess the 5' RACE reads, holding one entry per CDR3 protein. The table shows roughly 520,000 distinct CDR3 sequences, with just over 20% occurring only once. The specimen comprised PBMCs, sampled about 20 days after the first yellow fever vaccination. The receptor's source is a man between 18 and 29 years old who received the YFV17D yellow fever vaccine.

The DNA of the CDR3 is TGCGCCAGCAGACGACTAGCGGGGGGGTCCAATGAGCAGTTCTTC. Its protein is CASRRLAGGSNEQFF. The J gene is TRBJ2-1, the V gene TRBV5-1, with 14 positions matching TRBD2. The CDR3 has 15 amino acids. V lost 5 bases and J lost 6; bases outside the gene matches: 4. CDR1 SGHRS and CDR2 YFSETQ come from the germline V gene.